In its sample, the clone carrying this T cell receptor (beta chain) was seen many times. Its matching antigen is unknown. Synthesis of cDNA was performed by 5'RACE using 10-nucleotide random UMIs. TCRdb re-called the 5' RACE reads with MiXCR, one entry per CDR3 protein. The sample includes about 58,000 distinct CDR3 sequences, approximately 3.8% of them seen just once. The data were obtained in a study of neurological immune-mediated disorders. Germline-derived CDR1 and CDR2 are MNHEY and SVGAGI. The V end was cut by 6 bases, the J end by 4 bases, with 17 bases between. This CDR3 spans 15 amino acids. General study results and limits: Phylogenetic grouping assigned the repertoires of 18 of 34 multiple sclerosis patients to a single cluster of related CDR3 sequences. This cluster may be a repertoire-level signature. HTLV-1-associated myelopathy had the most TCR clonal expansion, while multiple sclerosis had the least, a level that fell below healthy controls.

The J gene is TRBJ2-3, the V gene TRBV6-5, with D perhaps TRBD2 (6 bases). This sequence originates from a man aged 30 to 45 with multiple sclerosis. The sequenced sample consisted of PBMCs. In nucleotides, the CDR3 is TGTGCCAGCAGCTCAGGAGGGAGTGAGGCAGATACGCAGTATTTT. Protein product: CASSSGGSEADTQYF.